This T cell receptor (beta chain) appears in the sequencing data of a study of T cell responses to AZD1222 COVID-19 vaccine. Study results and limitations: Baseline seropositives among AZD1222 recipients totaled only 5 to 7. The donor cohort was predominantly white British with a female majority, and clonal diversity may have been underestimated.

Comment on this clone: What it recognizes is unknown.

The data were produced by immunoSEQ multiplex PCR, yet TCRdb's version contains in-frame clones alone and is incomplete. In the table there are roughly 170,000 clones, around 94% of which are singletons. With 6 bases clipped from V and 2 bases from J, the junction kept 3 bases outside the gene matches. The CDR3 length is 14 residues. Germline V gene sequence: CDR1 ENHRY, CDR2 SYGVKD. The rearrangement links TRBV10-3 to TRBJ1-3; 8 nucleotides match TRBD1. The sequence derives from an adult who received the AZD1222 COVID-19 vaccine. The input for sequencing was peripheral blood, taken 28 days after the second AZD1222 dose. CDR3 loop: CAIRAGQAGNTIYF. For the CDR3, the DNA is TGTGCCATCAGGGCGGGACAGGCTGGAAACACCATATATTTT.